Detailed here is one T cell receptor (beta chain). The sample is drawn from a study of T cell responses to AZD1222 COVID-19 vaccine. Trimming took 6 bases from V and 1 from J, leaving 9 bases between them. CDR3 length equals 14 residues. The germline V gene has CDR1 MNHEY and CDR2 SVGAGI. TCRdb keeps only in-frame clones here, not all; method: immunoSEQ multiplex PCR. Here the sample spans about 120,000 clones, about nine tenths being singletons. This TCR came from an adult in good health. The sample consisted of peripheral blood, taken on day 0 of AZD1222 vaccination. V gene TRBV6-5 combines with J gene TRBJ2-2; D may be TRBD1 (6 bases). This CDR3 is CASRSTGNTGELFF. CDR3 in DNA: TGTGCCAGCAGGTCGACAGGGAACACCGGGGAGCTGTTTTTT.